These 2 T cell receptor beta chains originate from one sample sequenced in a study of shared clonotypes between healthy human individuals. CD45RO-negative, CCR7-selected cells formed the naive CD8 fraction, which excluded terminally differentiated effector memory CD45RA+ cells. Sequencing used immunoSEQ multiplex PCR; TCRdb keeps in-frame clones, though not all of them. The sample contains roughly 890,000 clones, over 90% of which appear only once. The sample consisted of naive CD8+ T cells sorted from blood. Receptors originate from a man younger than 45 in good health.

CDR3 DNA sequence: TGTGCCAGCAGCCCCAGACAGGGGGCGAAGACCCAGTACTTC. It yields the protein CASSPRQGAKTQYF. The chain links TRBV11-3 to TRBJ2-5; 10 nucleotides match TRBD1. The CDR3 spans 14 residues. Looked up from germline, CDR1 is SGHNT and CDR2 is YENEEA. The V gene end was trimmed by 5 bases and the J gene end by 6 bases; junction bases not matched to a gene: 6.

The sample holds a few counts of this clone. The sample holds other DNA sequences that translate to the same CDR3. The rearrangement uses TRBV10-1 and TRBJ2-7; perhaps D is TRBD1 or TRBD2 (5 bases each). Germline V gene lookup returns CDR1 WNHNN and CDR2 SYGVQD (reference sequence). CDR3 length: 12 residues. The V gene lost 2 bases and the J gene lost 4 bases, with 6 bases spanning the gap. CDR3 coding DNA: TGCGCCAGCAGTGAGGGGACGTACGAGCAGTACTTC. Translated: CASSEGTYEQYF.